These 8 T cell receptor beta chains were all obtained from the same sample, sequenced in a study of a mutant IDH1 vaccine in newly diagnosed glioma. Time point in this sample: baseline, week 1 (first vaccination visit). Indicated treatment: pre-vaccination baseline after standard-of-care therapy. Sequencing was performed with immunoSEQ multiplex PCR; in TCRdb, only in-frame clones are kept and a portion is missing. In the table there are about 16,000 clones, roughly 95% of which are singletons. Sequencing was performed on peripheral blood mononuclear cells (PBMCs), taken from a glioma patient treated with radiotherapy, temozolomide or both. The receptor set was obtained from a woman between 18 and 29 years old with glioma. Some clones in this sample may be carry-over from other donors' samples.

The chain carries TRBV4-2 and TRBJ1-2; D unclear. The CDR3 totals 14 residues. CDR1 and CDR2 from the germline V gene are LGHNA and YNFKEQ. The germline V and J ends were trimmed by 0 bases and 4 bases, with 9 bases remaining between them. This CDR3 is CASSQEGSGYGYTF. Here the CDR3 DNA reads TGTGCCAGCAGCCAAGAGGGGTCCGGCTATGGCTACACCTTC.

V usage is TRBV6-4 and J usage is TRBJ2-2; 7 bases align to TRBD1. After removal of 3 bases from V and 5 bases from J, the junction contained 3 bases not matched to a gene. The CDR3 is 14 amino acids. CDR1 is MRHNA and CDR2 is SNTAGT in the germline V gene. CDR3 sequence (DNA): TGTGCCAGCAGTGATAGGGGGCGGACCGGGGAGCTGTTTTTT. It codes for CASSDRGRTGELFF.

The V call is TRBV6-6, the J call TRBJ2-3, with D possibly being TRBD2 (6 bases). V gave up 10 bases and J gave up 3 bases, with 20 bases separating them. This CDR3 has 15 residues. CDR1 and CDR2 (germline): MNHNY, SVGAGI (reference sequence). The CDR3 DNA reads as TGTGCCACCCACCCGTCGCGGGGAGGAACAGATACGCAGTATTTT. It encodes CATHPSRGGTDTQYF.

CDR3 amino acids: CASSLTGGQPQHF. The CDR3 nucleotides are TGTGCCAGCAGCTTGACAGGGGGCCAGCCCCAGCATTTT. The chain combines TRBV7-3 with TRBJ1-5; 10 bases line up with TRBD1. V lost 3 bases and J lost 7; bases outside the gene matches: 0. This CDR3 spans 13 amino acids. Germline V gives CDR1 SGHTA, CDR2 FQGTGA.

The rearrangement uses TRBV27 and TRBJ2-5, with 11 bases matching TRBD2. The V gene's germline CDR1 is MNHEY and CDR2 SMNVEV (reference sequence). The length of the CDR3 is 14 residues. The junction had 12 bases not matched to a gene; V was cut back by 8 bases and J by 10 bases. The CDR3 protein is CASPTSGIGELQYF. CDR3 coding DNA: TGTGCCAGCCCGACTAGCGGGATAGGGGAACTCCAGTACTTC.

V and J are TRBV5-1 and TRBJ2-7; D remains ambiguous. The CDR3 runs 11 residues. V was shortened by 0 bases and J by 6 bases, with 4 bases between the two germline ends. CDR1 SGHRS and CDR2 YFSETQ come from the germline V gene. The CDR3 DNA is TGCGCCAGCAGCTTGGGGGGCGAGCAGTACTTC. Protein sequence: CASSLGGEQYF.

This CDR3 is CASTTVRGAVPAYYGYTF. The CDR3 bases are TGTGCCAGCACCACCGTACGGGGGGCGGTCCCCGCGTACTATGGCTACACCTTC. The V and J genes are TRBV28 and TRBJ1-2, with D possibly TRBD1 on 6 matching bases. Trimming pared 7 bases from V and 3 bases from J, leaving 27 bases between. Germline CDR1 is MDHEN and CDR2 is SYDVKM. The CDR3 has 18 amino acids.

The rearrangement uses TRBV6-6 and TRBJ2-7; D is possibly TRBD1 (5 bases). The CDR3 runs 13 residues. Between the trimmed V and J ends, which lost 6 bases and 1 base, there was a span of 10 bases. Germline lookup yields CDR1 MNHNY and CDR2 SVGAGI (reference sequence). CDR3 in amino acids: CASRPQGSYEQYF. The DNA for the CDR3 is TGTGCCAGCAGACCCCAGGGTTCCTACGAGCAGTACTTC.